This TCR beta chain was found in a study of shared clonotypes between healthy human individuals. As defined, naive CD8 cells were CD45RO-negative and positively selected for CCR7, with terminally differentiated effector memory CD45RA+ cells excluded. The table came from immunoSEQ multiplex PCR; TCRdb's copy has only in-frame clones and leaves some out. The repertoire holds about 2.1 million clones, with about 92% as singletons. The sequence was obtained from a man between 18 and 35 years old in good health. Some clones in this sample may be carry-over from other donors' samples. Sequenced: naive CD8+ T cells from PBMCs.

The CDR3 DNA reads as TGTGCCAGCAGTCCAACCCAGGGGCTACAGGGGAGGTTTAAGGGTGGGGAGCTGTTTTTT. It specifies CASSPTQGLQGRFKGGELFF. V usage is TRBV27 and J usage is TRBJ2-2; the D gene is possibly TRBD1 (7 bases). The CDR3 is 20 amino acids. The germline V and J ends were trimmed by 5 bases and 8 bases, with 33 bases remaining between them. Germline V gene lookup returns CDR1 MNHEY and CDR2 SMNVEV (reference sequence).